The clone carrying this T cell receptor beta chain turned up a few times. These data originate in a study of early T cells in non-severe SARS-CoV-2 infection. Trimming cost V 4 bases and J 4 bases, with 10 bases left between them. The length of the CDR3 is 13 residues. Looked up from germline, CDR1 is SGDLS and CDR2 is YYNGEE. TCRdb reprocessed the 5' RACE reads via MiXCR and lists one record per CDR3 protein. The sample carries 80,000 to 100,000 distinct CDR3 sequences, 12% to 15% recorded once. This clonotype was sampled from an adult who was a healthcare worker with PCR-confirmed SARS-CoV-2 infection or an uninfected control (not recorded which). V and J are TRBV9 and TRBJ2-3; a weak D match, TRBD2 (5 bases). The sequencing input was whole blood. The CDR3 loop is CASSPGGPDTQYF. CDR3 nucleotides: TGTGCCAGCAGCCCAGGAGGTCCAGATACGCAGTATTTT.